The T cell receptor beta chain under discussion was sequenced for a study of blood T cell repertoires in COVID-19. Study information: COVID-19 samples collected from the United States, Italy and Spain covered acute and convalescent phases. PBMCs, B-cell-depleted T cells, or T cells were the source of the cDNA or gDNA that made up the material.

As originally analysed: The assay estimated nucleated cells by amplifying reference gene primers. The data were produced by immunoSEQ multiplex PCR, yet TCRdb's version contains in-frame clones alone and is incomplete. The V and J calls and the clone size are those of that table, but D and trimming were determined from the DNA. The table has approximately 190,000 clones, 84% seen once. The ends were cut back, 0 bases at V and 1 base at J, with 10 bases in the middle. The germline V gene has CDR1 MGHRA and CDR2 YSYEKL. The CDR3 is made up of 16 amino acids. The gene calls are TRBV4-1 and TRBJ1-5; D is undetermined. The sequencing input was peripheral blood. This TCR came from a man aged 25-40 years with active or convalescent COVID-19. Written as DNA, the CDR3 is TGCGCCAGCAGCCAAGAAGGAGGGTCGAGCAATCAGCCCCAGCATTTT. It codes for CASSQEGGSSNQPQHF.